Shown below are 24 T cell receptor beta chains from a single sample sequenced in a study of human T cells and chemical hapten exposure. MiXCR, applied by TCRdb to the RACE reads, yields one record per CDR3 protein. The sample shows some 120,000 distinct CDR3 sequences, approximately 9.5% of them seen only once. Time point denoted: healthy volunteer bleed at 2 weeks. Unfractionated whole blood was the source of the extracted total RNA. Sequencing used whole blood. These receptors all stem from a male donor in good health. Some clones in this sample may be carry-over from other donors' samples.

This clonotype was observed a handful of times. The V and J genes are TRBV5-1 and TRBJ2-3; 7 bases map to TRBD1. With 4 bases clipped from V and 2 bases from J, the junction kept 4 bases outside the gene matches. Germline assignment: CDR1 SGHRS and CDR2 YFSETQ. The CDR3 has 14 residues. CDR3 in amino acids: CASSLGQLTDTQYF. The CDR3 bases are TGCGCCAGCAGCCTGGGACAGCTCACAGATACGCAGTATTTT.

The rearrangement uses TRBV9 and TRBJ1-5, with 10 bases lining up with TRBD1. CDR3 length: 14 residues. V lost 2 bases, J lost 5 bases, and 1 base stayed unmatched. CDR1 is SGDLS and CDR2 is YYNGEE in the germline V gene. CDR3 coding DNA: TGTGCCAGCAGCGTCGGGACAGGGGATCAGCCCCAGCATTTT. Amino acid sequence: CASSVGTGDQPQHF.

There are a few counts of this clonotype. The CDR3 nucleotides read TGTGCCATCAGTGATCTAGCGGGGGGTTCTAATGAGCAGTTCTTC. As protein: CAISDLAGGSNEQFF. V gene TRBV10-3 combines with J gene TRBJ2-1; 11 nucleotides agree with TRBD2. Germline assignment: CDR1 ENHRY and CDR2 SYGVKD. The CDR3 extends over 15 amino acids. Unmatched junction bases numbered 5, after V lost 3 bases and J lost 7 bases.

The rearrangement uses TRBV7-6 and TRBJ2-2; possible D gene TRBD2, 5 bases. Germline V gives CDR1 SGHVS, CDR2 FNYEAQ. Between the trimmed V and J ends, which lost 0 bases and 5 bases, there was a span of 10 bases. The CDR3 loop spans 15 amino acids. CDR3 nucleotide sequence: TGTGCCAGCAGCTTAGCGGGAGTCGATACCGGGGAGCTGTTTTTT. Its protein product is CASSLAGVDTGELFF.

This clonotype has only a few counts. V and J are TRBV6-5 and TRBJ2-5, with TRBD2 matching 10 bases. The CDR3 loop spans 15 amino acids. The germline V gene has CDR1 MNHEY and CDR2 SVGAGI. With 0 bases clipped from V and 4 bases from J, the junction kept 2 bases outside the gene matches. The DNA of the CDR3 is TGTGCCAGCAGTTACTCAGCGGGAGGGCCAGAGACCCAGTACTTC. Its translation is CASSYSAGGPETQYF.

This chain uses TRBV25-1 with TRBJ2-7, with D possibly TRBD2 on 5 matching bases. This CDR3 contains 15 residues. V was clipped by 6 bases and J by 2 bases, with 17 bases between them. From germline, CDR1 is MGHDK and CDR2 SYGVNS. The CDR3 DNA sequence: TGTGCCAGCAGCCCCCCGGGGAATAAAGCCTACGAGCAGTACTTC. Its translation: CASSPPGNKAYEQYF.

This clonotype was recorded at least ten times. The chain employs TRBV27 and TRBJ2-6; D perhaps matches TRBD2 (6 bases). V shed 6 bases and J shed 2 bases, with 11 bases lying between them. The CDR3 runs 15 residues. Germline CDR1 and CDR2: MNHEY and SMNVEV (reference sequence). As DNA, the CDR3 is TGTGCCAGCAGGACCGGGGGAGCTGGGGCCAACGTCCTGACTTTC. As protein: CASRTGGAGANVLTF.

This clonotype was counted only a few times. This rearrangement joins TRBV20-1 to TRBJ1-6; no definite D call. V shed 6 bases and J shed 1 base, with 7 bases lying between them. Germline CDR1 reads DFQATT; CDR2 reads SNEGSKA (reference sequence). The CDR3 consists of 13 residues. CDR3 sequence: CSARVSYNSPLHF. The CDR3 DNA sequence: TGCAGTGCGAGGGTTTCCTATAATTCACCCCTCCACTTT.

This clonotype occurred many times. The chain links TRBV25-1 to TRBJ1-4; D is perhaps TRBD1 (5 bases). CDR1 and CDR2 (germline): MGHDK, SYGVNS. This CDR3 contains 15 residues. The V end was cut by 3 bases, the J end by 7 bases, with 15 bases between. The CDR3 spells CASSDRVGVGEKLFF. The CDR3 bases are TGTGCCAGCAGTGATAGGGTGGGGGTAGGTGAAAAACTGTTTTTT.

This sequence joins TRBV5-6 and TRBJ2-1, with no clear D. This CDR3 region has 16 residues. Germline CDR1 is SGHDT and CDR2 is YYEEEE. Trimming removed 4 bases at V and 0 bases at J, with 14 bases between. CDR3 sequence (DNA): TGTGCCAGCAGCCCAGGTCCCAGGCGCTCCTACAATGAGCAGTTCTTC. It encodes CASSPGPRRSYNEQFF.

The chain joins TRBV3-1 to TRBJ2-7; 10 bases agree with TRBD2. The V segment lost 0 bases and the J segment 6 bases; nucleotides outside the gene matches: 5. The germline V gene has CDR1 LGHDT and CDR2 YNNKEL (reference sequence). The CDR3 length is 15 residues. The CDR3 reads CASSQEVLAGGEQYF. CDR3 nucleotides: TGTGCCAGCAGCCAAGAAGTATTAGCGGGAGGCGAGCAGTACTTC.

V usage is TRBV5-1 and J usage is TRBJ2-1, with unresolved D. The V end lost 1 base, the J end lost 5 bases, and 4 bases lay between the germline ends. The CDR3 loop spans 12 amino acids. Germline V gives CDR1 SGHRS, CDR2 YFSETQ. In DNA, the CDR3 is TGCGCCAGCAGCTTGAGGGACAATGAGCAGTTCTTC. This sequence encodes CASSLRDNEQFF.

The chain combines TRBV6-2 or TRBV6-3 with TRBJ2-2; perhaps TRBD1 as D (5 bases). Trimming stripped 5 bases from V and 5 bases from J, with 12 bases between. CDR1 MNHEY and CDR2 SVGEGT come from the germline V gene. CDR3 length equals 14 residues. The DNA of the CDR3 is TGTGCCAGCAGTCCTCACCCAGGGACCGGGGAGCTGTTTTTT. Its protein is CASSPHPGTGELFF.

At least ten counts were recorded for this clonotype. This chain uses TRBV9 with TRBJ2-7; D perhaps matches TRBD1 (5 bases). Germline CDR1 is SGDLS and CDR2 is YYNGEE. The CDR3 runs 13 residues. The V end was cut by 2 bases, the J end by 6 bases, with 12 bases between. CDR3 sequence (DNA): TGTGCCAGCAGCGTCTGGGGCGAAGGCGAGCAGTACTTC. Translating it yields CASSVWGEGEQYF.

CDR3 amino acids: CASSPGTGEPGANVLTF. Written as DNA, the CDR3 is TGTGCCAGCAGCCCTGGGACAGGGGAACCTGGGGCCAACGTCCTGACTTTC. V gene TRBV7-2 combines with J gene TRBJ2-6; 10 positions agree with TRBD1. With 5 bases clipped from V and 2 bases from J, the junction kept 6 bases outside the gene matches. The CDR3 contains 17 residues. Germline V gene data show CDR1 as SGHTA and CDR2 as FQGNSA. Full variable domain (remainder filled in from reference TRBV7-2 and TRBJ2-6): GAGVSQSPSNKVTEKGKDVELRCDPISGHTALYWYRQSLGQGLEFLIYFQGNSAPDKSGLPSDRFSAERTGGSVSTLTIQRTQQEDSAVYLCASSPGTGEPGANVLTFGAGSRLTVL.

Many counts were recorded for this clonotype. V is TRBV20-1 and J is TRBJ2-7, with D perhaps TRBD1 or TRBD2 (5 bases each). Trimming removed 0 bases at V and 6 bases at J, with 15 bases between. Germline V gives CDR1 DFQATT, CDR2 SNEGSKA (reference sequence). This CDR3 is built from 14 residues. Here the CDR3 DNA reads TGCAGTGCTAGAGAGGCAAAGCTTGGGGGCGAGCAGTACTTC. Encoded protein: CSAREAKLGGEQYF.

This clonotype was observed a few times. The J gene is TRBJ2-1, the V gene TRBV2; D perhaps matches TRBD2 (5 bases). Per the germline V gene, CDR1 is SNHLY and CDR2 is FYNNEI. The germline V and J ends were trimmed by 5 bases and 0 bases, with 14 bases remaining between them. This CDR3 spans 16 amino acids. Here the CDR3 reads CASSRNERSSYNEQFF. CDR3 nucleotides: TGTGCCAGCAGTAGGAACGAGCGGAGCTCCTACAATGAGCAGTTCTTC. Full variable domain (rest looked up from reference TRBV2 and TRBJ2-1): EPEVTQTPSHQVTQMGQEVILRCVPISNHLYFYWYRQILGQKVEFLVSFYNNEISEKSEIFDDQFSVERPDGSNFTLKIRSTKLEDSAMYFCASSRNERSSYNEQFFGPGTRLTVL.

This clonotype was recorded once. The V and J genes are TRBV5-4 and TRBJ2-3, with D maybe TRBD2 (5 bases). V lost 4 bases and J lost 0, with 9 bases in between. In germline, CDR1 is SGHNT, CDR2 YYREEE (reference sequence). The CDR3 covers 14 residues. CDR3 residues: CASSRRGSTDTQYF. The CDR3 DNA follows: TGTGCCAGCAGCCGACGGGGAAGCACAGATACGCAGTATTTT.

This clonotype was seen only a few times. The CDR3 DNA sequence: TGTGCCAGCAGTGAATGGGGGGGAGGCAATCAGCCCCAGCATTTT. Translating gives CASSEWGGGNQPQHF. This chain joins TRBV6-1 and TRBJ1-5, with D maybe TRBD1 (5 bases). Trimming took off 2 bases at V and 2 bases at J, with 10 bases between the two ends. The CDR3 contains 15 residues. Germline V CDR1 and CDR2: MNHNS, SASEGT.

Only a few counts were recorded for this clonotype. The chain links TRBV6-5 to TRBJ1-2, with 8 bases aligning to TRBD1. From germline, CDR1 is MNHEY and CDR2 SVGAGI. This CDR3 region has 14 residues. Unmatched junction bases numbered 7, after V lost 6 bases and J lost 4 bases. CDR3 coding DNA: TGTGCCAGCAGATTTCCAGGGGGCGGCTATGGCTACACCTTC. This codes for CASRFPGGGYGYTF.

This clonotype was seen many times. CDR3 DNA: TGTGCCAGCAGCGTAGAGGTTAATTCACCCCTCCACTTT. This codes for CASSVEVNSPLHF. This chain joins TRBV9 and TRBJ1-6; D gene unclear. Germline V gene lookup returns CDR1 SGDLS and CDR2 YYNGEE. The CDR3 sequence is 13 residues long. Trimming removed 0 bases at V and 6 bases at J, with 4 bases between.

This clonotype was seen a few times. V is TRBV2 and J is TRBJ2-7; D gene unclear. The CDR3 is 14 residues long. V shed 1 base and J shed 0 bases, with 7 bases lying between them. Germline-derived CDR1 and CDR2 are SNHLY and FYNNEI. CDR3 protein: CASSEVRVSYEQYF. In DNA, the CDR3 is TGTGCCAGCAGTGAAGTAAGGGTCTCCTACGAGCAGTACTTC.

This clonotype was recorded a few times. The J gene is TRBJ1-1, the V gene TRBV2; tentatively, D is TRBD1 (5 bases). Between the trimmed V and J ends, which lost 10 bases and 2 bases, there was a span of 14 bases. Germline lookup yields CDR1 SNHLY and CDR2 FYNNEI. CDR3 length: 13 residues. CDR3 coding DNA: TGTGCCACCACGACAGACCTCAACACTGAAGCTTTCTTT. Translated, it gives CATTTDLNTEAFF.

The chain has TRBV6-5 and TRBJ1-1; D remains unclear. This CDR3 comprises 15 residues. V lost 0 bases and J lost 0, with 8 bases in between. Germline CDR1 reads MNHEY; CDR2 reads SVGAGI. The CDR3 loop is CASSYSAVVNTEAFF. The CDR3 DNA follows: TGTGCCAGCAGTTACTCCGCGGTGGTGAACACTGAAGCTTTCTTT.